These 24 T cell receptor beta chains originate from one sample sequenced in a study of T cell repertoires in cytomegalovirus infection. One entry per CDR3 protein, called by TCRdb with MiXCR from the reads. The data hold approximately 250,000 distinct CDR3 sequences, with under 25% observed a single time. Sequenced input: CD8+ T cells from PBMCs. The receptors were sampled from a human donor in good health (CMV status not recorded). Some clones in this sample may be carry-over from other donors' samples.

This clonotype has a handful of counts. The J gene is TRBJ2-1, the V gene TRBV11-1; 11 bases agree with TRBD1. With V trimmed by 4 bases and J by 4 bases, 9 bases remained unmatched. This CDR3 region has 17 residues. Looked up from germline, CDR1 is SGHAT and CDR2 is FQDESV (reference sequence). For the CDR3, the DNA is TGTGCCAGCAGCTCTCCTCACCGGGACAGGGGGTACAATGAGCAGTTCTTC. It yields the protein CASSSPHRDRGYNEQFF.

The chain links TRBV28 to TRBJ2-3, with TRBD2 as a possible D gene (5 bases). CDR3 length: 13 amino acids. Trimming removed 5 bases at V and 4 bases at J, with 10 bases between. Looked up from germline, CDR1 is MDHEN and CDR2 is SYDVKM. The CDR3 nucleotides are TGTGCCAGCAGTCCCCGGACTTCAGATACGCAGTATTTT. Its protein product is CASSPRTSDTQYF. Full variable domain (missing parts from reference TRBV28 and TRBJ2-3): DVKVTQSSRYLVKRTGEKVFLECVQDMDHENMFWYRQDPGLGLRLIYFSYDVKMKEKGDIPEGYSVSREKKERFSLILESASTNQTSMYLCASSPRTSDTQYFGPGTRLTVL.

This chain uses TRBV28 with TRBJ1-5, with TRBD1 matching 7 bases. Germline CDR1 is MDHEN and CDR2 is SYDVKM. V was clipped by 5 bases and J by 4 bases; unmatched bases: 11. The CDR3 contains 16 residues. The CDR3 protein is CASSSGWTGINQPQHF. CDR3 sequence (DNA): TGTGCCAGCAGTAGTGGATGGACAGGTATAAATCAGCCCCAGCATTTT.

The chain uses TRBV20-1 and TRBJ2-7; no firm D call. Per the germline V gene, CDR1 is DFQATT and CDR2 is SNEGSKA (reference sequence). The CDR3 has 15 residues. The V and J ends lost 5 bases and 4 bases respectively, with 21 bases between them. The CDR3 region has the DNA TGCAGTGCTTCCTTCAGCCCCTTTGCCCAGTACGAGCAGTACTTC. This gives the protein CSASFSPFAQYEQYF.

This rearrangement joins TRBV20-1 to TRBJ2-2; unclear D gene. Germline CDR1 is DFQATT and CDR2 is SNEGSKA (reference sequence). Trimming pared 0 bases from V and 0 bases from J, leaving 5 bases between. The CDR3 is 14 amino acids. The CDR3 nucleotides are TGCAGTGCTAGAGACCGGCCGAACACCGGGGAGCTGTTTTTT. This codes for CSARDRPNTGELFF.

The V gene is TRBV12-3 or TRBV12-4, the J gene TRBJ2-1; tentatively, D is TRBD1 (6 bases). V lost 7 bases and J lost 7, with 14 bases in between. The CDR3 spans 13 residues. DNA for the CDR3: TGTGCCAGCACTAGGACAGTAAAGAATGAGCAGTTCTTC. Translated: CASTRTVKNEQFF.

There are a few counts of this clonotype. The chain combines TRBV2 with TRBJ2-3; 10 bases agree with TRBD2. Germline loops: CDR1 SNHLY, CDR2 FYNNEI. This CDR3 contains 14 residues. V dropped 4 bases and J dropped 5; count of bases not matched to a gene: 3. The CDR3 coding sequence is TGTGCCAGCAGTGTCTTAGCGGGGGGAGATACGCAGTATTTT. Translated: CASSVLAGGDTQYF.

This clonotype was seen many times. J is TRBJ2-3 and V is TRBV7-6; D is uncertain. The length of the CDR3 is 16 residues. CDR1 SGHVS and CDR2 FNYEAQ come from the germline V gene. V shed 4 bases and J shed 6 bases, with 20 bases lying between them. CDR3 amino acids: CASSSESPYVRDTQYF. DNA for the CDR3: TGTGCCAGCAGCTCGGAGTCCCCTTATGTGCGGGATACGCAGTATTTT.

The CDR3 protein is CASSLSSYNSPLHF. In DNA, the CDR3 is TGTGCCAGCAGCTTGAGCTCCTATAATTCACCCCTCCACTTT. This sequence joins TRBV7-9 and TRBJ1-6; unclear D gene. V lost 3 bases and J 0 bases, leaving 3 bases between the germline ends. The CDR3 has 14 residues. Per the germline V gene, CDR1 is SEHNR and CDR2 is FQNEAQ (reference sequence).

The sample holds many counts of this clonotype. The chain combines TRBV7-6 with TRBJ1-6; a weak D match, TRBD1 (5 bases). V lost 1 base to trimming and J lost 4 bases, with 11 bases between them. This CDR3 is 16 amino acids long. The germline V gene encodes CDR1 SGHVS and CDR2 FNYEAQ. This CDR3 is CASSLVAGAYNSPLHF. DNA of the CDR3: TGTGCCAGCAGCTTAGTTGCCGGGGCTTATAATTCACCCCTCCACTTT.

This chain uses TRBV10-3 with TRBJ2-5; 7 positions match TRBD1. The CDR3 is 13 amino acids. CDR1 is ENHRY and CDR2 is SYGVKD in the germline V gene. The V gene end was trimmed by 6 bases and the J gene end by 3 bases; junction bases not matched to a gene: 4. CDR3 sequence: CAIRTGTEETQYF. In DNA form, the CDR3 reads TGTGCCATCAGGACAGGGACAGAAGAGACCCAGTACTTC.

This clonotype turned up a few times. The chain combines TRBV28 with TRBJ2-1; D is possibly TRBD2 (6 bases). CDR1 and CDR2 (germline): MDHEN, SYDVKM. The ends were cut back, 4 bases at V and 7 bases at J, with 14 bases in the middle. This CDR3 comprises 14 residues. The CDR3 loop is CASSSGGARNEQFF. The CDR3 DNA sequence: TGTGCCAGCAGTTCGGGCGGGGCCCGGAATGAGCAGTTCTTC.

The rearrangement joins TRBV11-3 to TRBJ2-1, with TRBD2 matching over 10 bases. Losses at the gene ends were 5 bases for V and 9 bases for J; bases not matched to a gene: 10. The CDR3 is made up of 15 amino acids. The V gene's germline CDR1 is SGHNT and CDR2 YENEEA. In nucleotides, the CDR3 is TGTGCCAGCAGCAAGGGCCCTAGCGGGGGAACTGAGCAGTTCTTC. Translating it yields CASSKGPSGGTEQFF.

V gene TRBV20-1 combines with J gene TRBJ2-7; maybe TRBD1 (6 bases). Germline V lookup: CDR1 DFQATT, CDR2 SNEGSKA (reference sequence). The germline V and J ends were trimmed by 3 bases and 6 bases, with 12 bases remaining between them. The CDR3 runs to 12 residues. CDR3 in amino acids: CSASTGLFEQYF. In DNA, the CDR3 is TGCAGTGCTAGCACAGGGTTGTTCGAGCAGTACTTC.

V usage is TRBV28 and J usage is TRBJ1-5; 9 bases line up with TRBD1. From germline, CDR1 is MDHEN and CDR2 SYDVKM. Germline trimming cut 3 bases from V and 0 bases from J; bases unmatched to any gene: 9. The CDR3 is made up of 18 amino acids. CDR3 nucleotides: TGTGCCAGCAGTTTTAGACAGGGGGGGATAAATAGCAATCAGCCCCAGCATTTT. Its protein is CASSFRQGGINSNQPQHF.

The chain has TRBV15 and TRBJ2-5; a possible D gene is TRBD1 (6 bases). Germline assignment: CDR1 LNHNV and CDR2 YYDKDF (reference sequence). Trimming pared 3 bases from V and 3 bases from J, leaving 14 bases between. This CDR3 has 15 residues. CDR3 loop: CATSRDSFGEETQYF. The DNA for the CDR3 is TGTGCCACCAGCAGGGACAGCTTTGGGGAAGAGACCCAGTACTTC.

The V call is TRBV29-1, the J call TRBJ1-2; 7 bases map to TRBD1. The V segment lost 6 bases and the J segment 4 bases; nucleotides outside the gene matches: 11. Germline loops: CDR1 SQVTM, CDR2 ANQGSEA. This CDR3 is 14 amino acids long. CDR3 bases: TGCAGCGTCACCGACAGGGAGAGATCCTATGGCTACACCTTC. It specifies CSVTDRERSYGYTF.

This clonotype was seen ten or more times. The V call is TRBV7-8, the J call TRBJ2-1; a weak D match, TRBD2 (5 bases). The CDR3 runs to 13 residues. V shed 5 bases and J shed 6 bases, with 11 bases lying between them. Germline assignment: CDR1 SGHVS and CDR2 FQNEAQ. In DNA, the CDR3 is TGTGCCAGCAGCCTGGGGAGTCTCAATGAGCAGTTCTTC. As protein: CASSLGSLNEQFF.

This clonotype was seen once. The chain has TRBV29-1 and TRBJ1-1; no clear D. V gave up 5 bases and J gave up 8 bases, with 9 bases separating them. From germline, CDR1 is SQVTM and CDR2 ANQGSEA. The CDR3 is 10 residues long. The CDR3 coding sequence is TGCAGCGTTAGAGCGGGGGAAGCTTTCTTT. It is translated as CSVRAGEAFF.

This clonotype was counted between two and nine times. This chain links TRBV7-2 with TRBJ2-2; possibly TRBD2 for D (7 bases). CDR1 SGHTA and CDR2 FQGNSA come from the germline V gene. The CDR3 loop spans 22 amino acids. V was shortened by 1 base and J by 2 bases, with 29 bases between the two germline ends. CDR3 in DNA: TGTGCCAGCAGCTTAGGGGGGGGGGCTCCCCCCCATAGCCCCTATAACACCGGGGAGCTGTTTTTT. Translating gives CASSLGGGAPPHSPYNTGELFF.

The CDR3 here is CATLVLRTGEGYTF. As DNA, the CDR3 is TGTGCCACCCTTGTCCTACGTACAGGGGAAGGCTACACCTTC. The rearrangement uses TRBV12-3 or TRBV12-4 and TRBJ1-2, with TRBD1 identical over 7 bases. The CDR3 covers 14 residues. Losses at the gene ends were 10 bases for V and 8 bases for J; bases not matched to a gene: 16.

This clonotype was counted a few times. The J gene is TRBJ1-1, the V gene TRBV29-1; D gene ambiguous. Trimming pared 4 bases from V and 6 bases from J, leaving 6 bases between. CDR3 length: 10 amino acids. Germline CDR1 SQVTM, CDR2 ANQGSEA. Here the CDR3 reads CSVGPPEAFF. CDR3 in DNA: TGCAGCGTTGGGCCGCCTGAAGCTTTCTTT.

This clonotype appeared a few times. This chain connects TRBV7-9 to TRBJ1-5; 10 bases match TRBD1. The CDR3 spans 15 residues. From germline, CDR1 is SEHNR and CDR2 FQNEAQ (reference sequence). The V and J ends lost 6 bases and 4 bases, in that order; junction bases with no gene match: 6. CDR3 region: CASSQDRGRNQPQHF. The CDR3, as DNA: TGTGCCAGCAGTCAAGACAGGGGGCGAAATCAGCCCCAGCATTTT.

This clonotype was detected a few times. This sequence joins TRBV14 and TRBJ1-4, with TRBD1 matching 7 bases. Germline V gene data show CDR1 as SGHDN and CDR2 as FVKESK. V lost 0 bases and J lost 5; bases outside the gene matches: 6. CDR3 size: 16 residues. The CDR3 protein is CASSQERGQPNEKLFF. In nucleotides, the CDR3 is TGTGCCAGCAGCCAAGAAAGGGGACAGCCGAATGAAAAACTGTTTTTT.